This T cell receptor beta chain was identified during a study of T cells in Graves' hyperthyroidism and ophthalmopathy. In this sample, this clonotype turned up many times. This CDR3 is built from 15 residues. V lost 0 bases to trimming and J lost 4 bases, with 12 bases between them. Per the germline V gene, CDR1 is SGHAT and CDR2 is FQNNGV. Template material for amplifying TCR beta CDR3 regions consisted of RNA transcripts. The TCR CDR3 was amplified in a first-round RT-PCR using the HTBI primer set. TCRdb independently ran MiXCR on the multiplex PCR reads; one entry per CDR3 protein. The sample lists about 380,000 distinct CDR3 sequences, about 14% occurring once.

The sequence derives from a woman in her fifties or sixties with Graves' hyperthyroidism. The gene calls are TRBV11-2 and TRBJ1-2; possible D gene TRBD1, 5 bases. The specimen sequenced was blood. This CDR3 is CASSLEGVFGYGYTF. The CDR3 nucleotides are TGTGCCAGCAGCTTAGAAGGGGTGTTCGGCTATGGCTACACCTTC. Using reference TRBV11-2 and TRBJ1-2 for the parts outside the CDR3, the full variable domain is EAGVAQSPRYKIIEKRQSVAFWCNPISGHATLYWYQQILGQGPKLLIQFQNNGVVDDSQLPKDRFSAERLKGVDSTLKIQPAKLEDSAVYLCASSLEGVFGYGYTFGSGTRLTVV.